This T cell receptor beta chain was obtained from a study of glioma-infiltrating T cells after dendritic cell vaccination. Profiled with immunoSEQ multiplex PCR; TCRdb holds only in-frame clones, not every one. This table has roughly 80,000 clones, roughly 84% appearing once. Time point specified: after dendritic cell vaccination, including at tumor progression/relapse. CDR3 length equals 15 residues. V gave up 1 base and J gave up 5 bases; unmatched junction bases: 6. The germline V gene has CDR1 MNHNS and CDR2 SASEGT. The gene calls are TRBV6-1 and TRBJ2-3, with 7 nucleotides matching TRBD2. The sequence came from a human donor with glioblastoma. The sequenced sample was blood, obtained after dendritic cell vaccination. CDR3 amino acids: CASSEGGLAGDTQYF. The CDR3 bases are TGTGCCAGCAGTGAAGGAGGCTTAGCGGGAGATACGCAGTATTTT.